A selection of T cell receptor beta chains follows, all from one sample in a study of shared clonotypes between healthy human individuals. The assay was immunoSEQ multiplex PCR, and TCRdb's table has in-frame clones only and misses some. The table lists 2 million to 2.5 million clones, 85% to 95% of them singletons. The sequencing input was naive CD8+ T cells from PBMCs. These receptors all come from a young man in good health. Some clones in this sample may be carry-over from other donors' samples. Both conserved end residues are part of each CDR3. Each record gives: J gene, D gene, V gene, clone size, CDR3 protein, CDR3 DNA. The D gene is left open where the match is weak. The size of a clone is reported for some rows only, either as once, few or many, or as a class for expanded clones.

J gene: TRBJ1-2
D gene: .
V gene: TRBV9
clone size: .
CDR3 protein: CASSVGPGHGSIYGYTF
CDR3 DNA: TGTGCCAGCAGCGTAGGCCCGGGTCACGGCTCAATCTATGGCTACACCTTC

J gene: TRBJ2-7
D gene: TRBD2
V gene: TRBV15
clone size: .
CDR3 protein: CATSREGTSAGIEQYF
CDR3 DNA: TGTGCCACCAGCAGAGAGGGGACTAGTGCGGGGATCGAGCAGTACTTC

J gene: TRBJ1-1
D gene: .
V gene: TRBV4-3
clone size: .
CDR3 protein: CASSRNQGLDTEAFF
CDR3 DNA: TGCGCCAGCAGCCGAAATCAGGGACTGGACACTGAAGCTTTCTTT

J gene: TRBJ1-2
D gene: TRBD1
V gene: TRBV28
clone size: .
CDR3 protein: CASSLRGQGLGYTF
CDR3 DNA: TGTGCCAGCAGTTTAAGGGGACAGGGGCTTGGCTACACCTTC

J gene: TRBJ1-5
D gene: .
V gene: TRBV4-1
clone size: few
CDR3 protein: CASSQDRPNQPQHF
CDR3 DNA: TGCGCCAGCAGCCAAGATCGCCCAAATCAGCCCCAGCATTTT

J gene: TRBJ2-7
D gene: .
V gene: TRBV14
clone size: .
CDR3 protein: CASSQPRDSKAGEQYF
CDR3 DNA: TGTGCCAGCAGCCAACCACGGGACTCGAAAGCCGGCGAGCAGTACTTC

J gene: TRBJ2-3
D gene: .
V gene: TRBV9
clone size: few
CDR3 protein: CASSVPSADTQYF
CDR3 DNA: TGTGCCAGCAGCGTACCCAGTGCAGATACGCAGTATTTT

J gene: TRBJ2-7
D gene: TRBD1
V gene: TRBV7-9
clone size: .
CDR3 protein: CASSLLGGGEQYF
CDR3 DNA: TGTGCCAGCAGCTTATTAGGGGGCGGTGAGCAGTACTTC

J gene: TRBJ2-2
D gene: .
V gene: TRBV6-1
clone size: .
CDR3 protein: CASSEAPVRPETGELFF
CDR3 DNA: TGTGCCAGCAGTGAAGCCCCGGTGCGGCCCGAAACCGGGGAGCTGTTTTTT

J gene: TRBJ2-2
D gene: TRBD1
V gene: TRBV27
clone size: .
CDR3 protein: CASSWTGRELFF
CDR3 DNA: TGTGCCAGCAGTTGGACAGGGAGGGAGCTGTTTTTT

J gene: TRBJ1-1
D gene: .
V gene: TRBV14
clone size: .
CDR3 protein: CASKERMNTEAFF
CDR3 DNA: TGTGCCAGCAAGGAGAGGATGAACACTGAAGCTTTCTTT

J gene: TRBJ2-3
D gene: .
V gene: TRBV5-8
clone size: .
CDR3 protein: CASSLAQGAADTQYF
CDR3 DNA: TGTGCCAGCAGCTTGGCGCAGGGAGCGGCAGATACGCAGTATTTT

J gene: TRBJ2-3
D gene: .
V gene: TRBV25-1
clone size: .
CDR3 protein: CASRKAGTVLDTQYF
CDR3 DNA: TGTGCCAGCAGAAAGGCCGGGACCGTTTTAGATACGCAGTATTTT

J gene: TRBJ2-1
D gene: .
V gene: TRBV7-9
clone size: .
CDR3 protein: CASSKGGDEQFF
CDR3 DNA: TGTGCCAGCAGCAAGGGAGGCGATGAGCAGTTCTTC

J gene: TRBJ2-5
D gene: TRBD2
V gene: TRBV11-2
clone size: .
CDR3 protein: CASTPFWASGEGAGETQYF
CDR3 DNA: TGTGCCAGCACCCCTTTTTGGGCTAGCGGGGAGGGGGCAGGAGAGACCCAGTACTTC

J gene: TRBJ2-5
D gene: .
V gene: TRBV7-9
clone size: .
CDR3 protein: CASSSRTVQETQYF
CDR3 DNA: TGTGCCAGCAGCTCCCGGACAGTCCAAGAGACCCAGTACTTC

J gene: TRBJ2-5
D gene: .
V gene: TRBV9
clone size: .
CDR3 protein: CASSVGQGPETQYF
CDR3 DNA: TGTGCCAGCAGCGTAGGGCAGGGGCCAGAGACCCAGTACTTC

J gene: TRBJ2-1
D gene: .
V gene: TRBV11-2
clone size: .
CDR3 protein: CASSLLNEQFF
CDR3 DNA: TGTGCCAGCAGCCTACTCAATGAGCAGTTCTTC

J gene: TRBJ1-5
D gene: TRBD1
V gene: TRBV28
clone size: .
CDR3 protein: CASSSIRDRNSPNQPQHF
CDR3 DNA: TGTGCCAGCAGTTCCATCCGGGACAGGAACTCTCCCAATCAGCCCCAGCATTTT

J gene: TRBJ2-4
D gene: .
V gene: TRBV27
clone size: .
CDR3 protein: CASRLGAKNIQYF
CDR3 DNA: TGTGCCAGCAGGCTAGGAGCCAAAAACATTCAGTACTTC

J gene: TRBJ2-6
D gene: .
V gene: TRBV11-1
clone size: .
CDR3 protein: CASSLRLGGEGANVLTF
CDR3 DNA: TGTGCCAGCAGCTTACGGTTAGGGGGGGAAGGGGCCAACGTCCTGACTTTC

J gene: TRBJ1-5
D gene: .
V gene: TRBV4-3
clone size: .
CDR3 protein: CASSQVLVVHQPQHF
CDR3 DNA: TGCGCCAGCAGCCAAGTCTTGGTTGTACATCAGCCCCAGCATTTT

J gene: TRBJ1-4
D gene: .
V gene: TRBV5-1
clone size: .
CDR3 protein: CASSSTGEKLFF
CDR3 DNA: TGCGCCAGCAGCTCGACAGGAGAAAAACTGTTTTTT

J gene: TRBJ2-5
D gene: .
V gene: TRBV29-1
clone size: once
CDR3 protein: CSVGGGGETQYF
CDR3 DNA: TGCAGCGTTGGGGGCGGCGGGGAGACCCAGTACTTC

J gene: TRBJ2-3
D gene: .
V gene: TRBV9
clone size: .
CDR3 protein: CASSVEGDLGDTQYF
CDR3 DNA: TGTGCCAGCAGCGTAGAAGGAGACCTGGGGGATACGCAGTATTTT

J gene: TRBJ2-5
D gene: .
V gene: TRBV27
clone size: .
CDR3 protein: CASSLWGYQETQYF
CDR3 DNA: TGTGCCAGCAGTTTATGGGGGTACCAAGAGACCCAGTACTTC

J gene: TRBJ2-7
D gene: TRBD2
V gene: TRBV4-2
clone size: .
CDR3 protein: CASSPSHGLAGPGTFSYEQYF
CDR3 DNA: TGTGCCAGCAGCCCTTCTCATGGACTAGCGGGACCCGGAACTTTCTCCTACGAGCAGTACTTC

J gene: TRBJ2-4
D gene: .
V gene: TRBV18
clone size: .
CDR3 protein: CASSPQEGPKNIQYF
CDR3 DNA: TGTGCCAGCTCACCCCAGGAGGGCCCCAAAAACATTCAGTACTTC

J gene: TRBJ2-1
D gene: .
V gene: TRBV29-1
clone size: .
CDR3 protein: CSVEGVPFSYNEQFF
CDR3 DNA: TGCAGCGTTGAGGGCGTTCCGTTCTCCTACAATGAGCAGTTCTTC

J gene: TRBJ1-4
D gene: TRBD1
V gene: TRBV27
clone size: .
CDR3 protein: CASSLMGQGKLFF
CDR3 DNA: TGTGCCAGCAGTTTAATGGGACAGGGAAAACTGTTTTTT

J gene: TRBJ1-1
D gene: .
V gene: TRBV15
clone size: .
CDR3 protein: CATSRRTVMNTEAFF
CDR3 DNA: TGTGCCACCAGCAGGAGGACAGTAATGAACACTGAAGCTTTCTTT

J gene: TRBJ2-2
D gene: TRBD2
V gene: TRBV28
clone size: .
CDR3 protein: CASSLSGLAGGPVTGELFF
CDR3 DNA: TGTGCCAGCAGTTTATCTGGACTAGCGGGAGGGCCTGTCACCGGGGAGCTGTTTTTT

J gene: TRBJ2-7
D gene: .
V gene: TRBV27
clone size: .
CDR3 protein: CASAFGAITEQYF
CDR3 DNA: TGTGCCAGCGCCTTTGGGGCCATCACCGAGCAGTACTTC

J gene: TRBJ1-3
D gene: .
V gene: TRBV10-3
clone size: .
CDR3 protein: CAIREGVGVGNTIYF
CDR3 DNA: TGTGCCATCAGGGAGGGAGTAGGAGTCGGAAACACCATATATTTT

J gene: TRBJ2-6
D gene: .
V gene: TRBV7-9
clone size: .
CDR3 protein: CASSFSSSSGANVLTF
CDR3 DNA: TGTGCCAGCAGCTTCTCCAGTAGTTCTGGGGCCAACGTCCTGACTTTC

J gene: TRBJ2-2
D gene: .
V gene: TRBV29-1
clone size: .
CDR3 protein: CSVPWGGELFF
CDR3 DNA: TGCAGCGTTCCGTGGGGCGGGGAGCTGTTTTTT

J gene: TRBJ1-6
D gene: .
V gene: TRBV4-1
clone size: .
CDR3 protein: CASSQDSRPLHF
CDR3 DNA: TGCGCCAGCAGCCAAGATAGTAGGCCCCTCCACTTT

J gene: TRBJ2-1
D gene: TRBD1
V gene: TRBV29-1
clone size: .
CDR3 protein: CSATGVKWTNEQFF
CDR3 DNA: TGCAGCGCCACAGGGGTGAAGTGGACGAATGAGCAGTTCTTC

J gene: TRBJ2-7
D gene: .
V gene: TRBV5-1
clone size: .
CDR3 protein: CASSLGGESLEQYF
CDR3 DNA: TGCGCCAGCAGCTTGGGTGGGGAGAGTCTCGAGCAGTACTTC

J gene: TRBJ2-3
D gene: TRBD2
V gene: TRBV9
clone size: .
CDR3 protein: CATSKGLVTDTQYF
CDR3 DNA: TGTGCCACCTCCAAGGGACTAGTGACAGATACGCAGTATTTT

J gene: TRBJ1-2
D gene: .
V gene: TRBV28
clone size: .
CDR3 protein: CASSWRQGNYGYTF
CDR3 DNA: TGTGCCAGCAGTTGGCGTCAGGGGAACTATGGCTACACCTTC

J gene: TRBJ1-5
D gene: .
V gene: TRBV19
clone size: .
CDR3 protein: CASSMTNQPQHF
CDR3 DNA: TGTGCCAGTAGTATGACGAATCAGCCCCAGCATTTT

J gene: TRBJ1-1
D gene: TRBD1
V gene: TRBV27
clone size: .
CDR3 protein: CASSLTGGPNTEAFF
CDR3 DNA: TGTGCCAGCAGTTTGACAGGGGGCCCGAACACTGAAGCTTTCTTT

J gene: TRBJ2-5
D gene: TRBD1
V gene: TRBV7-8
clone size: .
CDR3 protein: CASSPGQGNYQETQYF
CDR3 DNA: TGTGCCAGCAGCCCAGGACAGGGTAATTACCAAGAGACCCAGTACTTC

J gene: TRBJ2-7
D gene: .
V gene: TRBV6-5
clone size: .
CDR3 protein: CASRLGGGSHEQYF
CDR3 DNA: TGTGCCAGCAGGCTAGGGGGGGGTAGCCACGAGCAGTACTTC

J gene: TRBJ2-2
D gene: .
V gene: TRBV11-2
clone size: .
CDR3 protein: CASSLGFSGRSATGELFF
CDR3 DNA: TGTGCCAGCAGCTTAGGATTCTCCGGGAGATCAGCCACCGGGGAGCTGTTTTTT

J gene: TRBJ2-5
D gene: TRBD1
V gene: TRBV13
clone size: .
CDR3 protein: CASSLVRTGGEETQYF
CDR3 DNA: TGTGCCAGCAGCTTAGTTCGGACAGGGGGCGAGGAGACCCAGTACTTC

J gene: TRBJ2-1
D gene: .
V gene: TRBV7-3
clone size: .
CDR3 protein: CASSLEPSGEQFF
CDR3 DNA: TGTGCCAGCAGCTTAGAGCCCAGTGGTGAGCAGTTCTTC

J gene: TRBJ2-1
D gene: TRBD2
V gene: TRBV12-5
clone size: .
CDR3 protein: CASGGTSGISPHNEQFF
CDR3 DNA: TGTGCTAGTGGTGGGACTAGCGGGATTTCCCCCCACAATGAGCAGTTCTTC

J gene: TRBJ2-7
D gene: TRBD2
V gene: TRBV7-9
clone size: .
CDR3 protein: CASSLSSGSSYEQYF
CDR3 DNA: TGTGCCAGCAGCTTATCTAGCGGGAGCTCCTACGAGCAGTACTTC